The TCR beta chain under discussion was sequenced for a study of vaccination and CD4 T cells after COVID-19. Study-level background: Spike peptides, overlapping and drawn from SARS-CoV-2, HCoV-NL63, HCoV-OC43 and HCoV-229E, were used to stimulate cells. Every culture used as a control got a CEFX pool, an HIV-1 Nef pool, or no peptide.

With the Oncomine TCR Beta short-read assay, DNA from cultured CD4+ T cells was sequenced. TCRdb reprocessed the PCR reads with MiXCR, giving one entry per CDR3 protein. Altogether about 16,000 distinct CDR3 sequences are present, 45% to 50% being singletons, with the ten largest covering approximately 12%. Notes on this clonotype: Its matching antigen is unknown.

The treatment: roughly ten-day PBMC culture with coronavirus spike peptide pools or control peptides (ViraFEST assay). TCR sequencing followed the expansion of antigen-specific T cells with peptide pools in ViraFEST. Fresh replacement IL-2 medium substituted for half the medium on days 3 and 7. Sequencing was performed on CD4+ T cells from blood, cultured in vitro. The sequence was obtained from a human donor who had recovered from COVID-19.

CDR3 bases: TGTGCCACCAGCAGAGATCCGGCGACCTCCCCTCGGACCGGGGAGCTGTTTTTT. Its protein is CATSRDPATSPRTGELFF. J is TRBJ2-2 and V is TRBV15; D call uncertain. V lost 0 bases and J 5 bases, leaving 19 bases between the germline ends. Germline assignment: CDR1 LNHNV and CDR2 YYDKDF (reference sequence). The CDR3 is 18 residues long.